Given below is one T cell receptor beta chain in context. The authors' processing: Amplification of reference gene primers provided the estimated nucleated cell counts. Sequencing used immunoSEQ multiplex PCR; TCRdb keeps in-frame clones, though not all of them. V, J and clone size reflect that table, while D and trimming were determined from the DNA. The profile covers tens of thousands of clones, with just under 80% appearing a single time and 25% taken by the ten largest. The record originates from a study of blood T cell repertoires in COVID-19. Study details: Samples of COVID-19 (acute and convalescent) were obtained from the United States, Italy and Spain. Nucleic acid was either cDNA or gDNA, and it came from T cells, B-cell-depleted T cells, or PBMCs.

Germline V gene lookup returns CDR1 SGHAT and CDR2 FQNNGV. This CDR3 comprises 17 residues. V shed 4 bases and J shed 0 bases, with 16 bases lying between them. This clonotype originated in a human donor in a cohort sampled during active COVID-19. V is TRBV11-2 and J is TRBJ2-1, with TRBD1 as a possible D gene (5 bases). The sequencing input was peripheral blood. CDR3 protein: CASSSRGQVGSYNEQFF. In DNA, the CDR3 is TGTGCCAGCAGCTCGAGAGGACAAGTCGGCTCCTACAATGAGCAGTTCTTC.